The 21 T cell receptor beta chains below were found in one sample sequenced in a study of regulatory T cells in long-lasting Graves disease. Through Arm-PCR of CDR3 regions and iRepertoire HTBI primers, TCR beta libraries were built. TCRdb redid the calling of the multiplex PCR reads with MiXCR, one entry per CDR3 protein. Of more than 300,000 distinct CDR3 sequences listed, over 9.5% are singletons. Time point: newly diagnosed GD, antithyroid drugs for less than 3 months. Preparation of the TCR library used RNA extracted from PBMCs. This sample also appeared in a second study, on T cells in Graves' hyperthyroidism and ophthalmopathy.

This specimen consisted of peripheral blood mononuclear cells (PBMCs), obtained at new diagnosis, from a patient treated with antithyroid drugs. The origin of the receptors is a woman aged 18-30 years with Graves disease.

The sample holds a few counts of this clonotype. The chain uses TRBV20-1 and TRBJ2-1, with 11 positions matching TRBD1. The J segment lost 6 bases and the V segment lost 5 bases, leaving 9 bases of the junction unmatched. The CDR3 length is 15 residues. From germline, CDR1 is DFQATT and CDR2 SNEGSKA (reference sequence). CDR3 residues: CSAPGRDRGVNEQFF. The CDR3 DNA follows: TGCAGTGCTCCCGGCCGGGACAGGGGGGTCAATGAGCAGTTCTTC.

This clonotype was detected a few times. This chain links TRBV4-1 with TRBJ1-3, with D perhaps matching TRBD1 (5 bases). Germline lookup yields CDR1 MGHRA and CDR2 YSYEKL. Trimming removed 5 bases from V and 7 bases from J, with 18 bases in between. The CDR3 spans 15 residues. The CDR3 loop reads CASSFRTGGVNTIYF. For the CDR3, the DNA is TGCGCCAGCAGCTTTCGTACAGGTGGGGTGAACACCATATATTTT.

This clonotype was recorded many times. The chain joins TRBV7-2 to TRBJ1-1; 7 nucleotides line up with TRBD1. Unmatched junction bases numbered 7, after V lost 5 bases and J lost 7 bases. This CDR3 region has 13 residues. CDR1 is SGHTA, CDR2 FQGNSA, per germline. The CDR3 spells CASSRDRDGEAFF. CDR3 DNA: TGTGCCAGCAGCAGAGACAGGGACGGTGAAGCTTTCTTT.

This clonotype has just a few counts. The chain employs TRBV5-1 and TRBJ2-1; D not certain. Germline V lookup: CDR1 SGHRS, CDR2 YFSETQ. The CDR3 runs 15 residues. The V gene lost 4 bases and the J gene lost 0 bases, with 11 bases spanning the gap. The CDR3 nucleotides read TGCGCCAGCAGCCCCGACTGGAGCTCCTACAATGAGCAGTTCTTC. Its translation is CASSPDWSSYNEQFF.

In this sample, this clonotype turned up many times. The V and J genes are TRBV27 and TRBJ2-3; D might be TRBD1 or TRBD2, each matching 5 bases. Germline CDR1 reads MNHEY; CDR2 reads SMNVEV (reference sequence). V lost 6 bases and J 1 base, leaving 8 bases between the germline ends. The CDR3 covers 13 residues. The CDR3 reads CASRGDGTDTQYF. CDR3 nucleotides: TGTGCCAGCAGGGGGGACGGCACAGATACGCAGTATTTT.

This rearrangement joins TRBV4-2 to TRBJ1-1, with no clear D. Trimming pared 1 base from V and 0 bases from J, leaving 9 bases between. Germline CDR1 and CDR2: LGHNA and YNFKEQ. The CDR3 length is 15 residues. Here the CDR3 DNA reads TGTGCCAGCAGCCAAGGCCGGAGGGTGAACACTGAAGCTTTCTTT. This codes for CASSQGRRVNTEAFF.

This clonotype occurred many times. The rearrangement uses TRBV7-2 and TRBJ2-1; TRBD2 is a possible D gene (5 bases). The CDR3 consists of 16 residues. V was trimmed by 5 bases and J by 4 bases, leaving 18 bases between them. Germline V CDR1 and CDR2: SGHTA, FQGNSA. The CDR3, as DNA: TGTGCCAGCAGCGCCCTCTCGACCCCGGGATACAATGAGCAGTTCTTC. Its protein product is CASSALSTPGYNEQFF.

There are many counts of this clonotype. The genes are TRBV27 and TRBJ2-1; 9 nucleotides agree with TRBD1. V dropped 5 bases and J dropped 7; count of bases not matched to a gene: 6. This CDR3 contains 14 residues. Per germline, CDR1 MNHEY and CDR2 SMNVEV (reference sequence). The CDR3 spells CASSGGQGGNEQFF. In DNA, the CDR3 is TGTGCCAGCAGTGGGGGACAGGGTGGGAATGAGCAGTTCTTC.

This clonotype has ten or more counts. The rearrangement links TRBV7-6 to TRBJ1-2; D unclear. Germline loops: CDR1 SGHVS, CDR2 FNYEAQ. V was shortened by 1 base and J by 6 bases, with 15 bases between the two germline ends. The CDR3 loop spans 15 amino acids. Here the CDR3 reads CASSLDPQSGHGYTF. CDR3 DNA sequence: TGTGCCAGCAGCTTAGATCCCCAAAGCGGGCATGGCTACACCTTC.

In this sample, this clonotype turned up many times. The CDR3 DNA is TGCGCCAGCAGCAATACAGGGCTCGGGTACACTGAAGCTTTCTTT. Encoded protein: CASSNTGLGYTEAFF. The gene calls are TRBV5-1 and TRBJ1-1, with a tentative D call TRBD1 (6 bases). V lost 4 bases and J lost 3, with 16 bases in between. The CDR3 sequence is 15 residues long. Germline CDR1 reads SGHRS; CDR2 reads YFSETQ.

This clonotype was observed many times. The V and J genes are TRBV3-1 and TRBJ2-7; a weak D match, TRBD1 (5 bases). V was clipped by 0 bases and J by 3 bases, with 18 bases between them. The CDR3 contains 17 residues. CDR1 and CDR2 (germline): LGHDT, YNNKEL (reference sequence). The DNA of the CDR3 is TGTGCCAGCAGCCAAGATCACGGGTTAGGGGTACGCTACGAGCAGTACTTC. Amino acid sequence: CASSQDHGLGVRYEQYF.

Ten or more counts support this clonotype. The chain joins TRBV20-1 to TRBJ2-3, with 13 positions matching TRBD2. V lost 3 bases and J lost 2; bases outside the gene matches: 8. This CDR3 region has 17 residues. The germline V gene encodes CDR1 DFQATT and CDR2 SNEGSKA (reference sequence). For the CDR3, the DNA is TGCAGTGCTAGGCTCCTGACTAGCGGGGGGTTCACAGATACGCAGTATTTT. Translation: CSARLLTSGGFTDTQYF.

The sample holds a few counts of this clonotype. The rearrangement uses TRBV28 and TRBJ1-4; a weak D match, TRBD1 (6 bases). The V gene's germline CDR1 is MDHEN and CDR2 SYDVKM. Trimming cost V 4 bases and J 7 bases, with 22 bases left between them. The CDR3 has 17 amino acids. CDR3 in amino acids: CASSWPLQGRHGEKLFF. The CDR3 DNA reads as TGTGCCAGCAGTTGGCCTCTACAGGGAAGGCATGGTGAAAAACTGTTTTTT.

With respect to this clonotype: A much larger clone lies one base from this, so it may be a read error. CDR3 in DNA: TGTGCCAGCAGCTTAATGGCGGGGGGCACAGATACGCAGTATTTT. Protein: CASSLMAGGTDTQYF. The chain recombines TRBV7-3 with TRBJ2-3, with 7 nucleotides matching TRBD2. Germline assignment: CDR1 SGHTA and CDR2 FQGTGA. Trimming at V came to 1 base and at J to 1 base, leaving 2 bases not matched to a gene. This CDR3 has 15 residues.

The V call is TRBV4-3, the J call TRBJ2-3; TRBD1 matches at 7 bases. The CDR3 covers 19 residues. With V trimmed by 2 bases and J by 2 bases, 16 bases remained unmatched. Germline V gene data show CDR1 as LGHNA and CDR2 as YSLEER. CDR3 residues: CASSQYVAPGTETTDTQYF. The CDR3 DNA is TGCGCCAGCAGCCAATACGTAGCTCCGGGGACAGAGACCACAGATACGCAGTATTTT.

This clonotype was seen ten or more times. The rearrangement links TRBV20-1 to TRBJ2-1, with 9 bases aligning to TRBD2. The CDR3 extends over 17 amino acids. Looked up from germline, CDR1 is DFQATT and CDR2 is SNEGSKA (reference sequence). The CDR3 loop is CTPARVAGDGYGGEQFF. The CDR3 nucleotides are TGCACCCCGGCCAGGGTAGCGGGAGATGGGTACGGGGGTGAGCAGTTCTTC.

This clonotype showed up many times. The gene calls are TRBV5-1 and TRBJ2-5; D not resolved. Germline V CDR1 and CDR2: SGHRS, YFSETQ. This CDR3 is built from 14 residues. Trimming took 0 bases from V and 3 from J, leaving 9 bases between them. CDR3 sequence reads: CASSLAGKKETQYF. CDR3 nucleotides: TGCGCCAGCAGCTTGGCCGGAAAGAAAGAGACCCAGTACTTC. Complete variable domain (other parts from reference TRBV5-1 and TRBJ2-5): KAGVTQTPRYLIKTRGQQVTLSCSPISGHRSVSWYQQTPGQGLQFLFEYFSETQRNKGNFPGRFSGRQFSNSRSEMNVSTLELGDSALYLCASSLAGKKETQYFGPGTRLLVL.

CDR3 residues: CSASRQVEKLFF. Here the CDR3 DNA reads TGCAGTGCTAGTAGGCAGGTTGAAAAACTGTTTTTT. The chain employs TRBV20-1 and TRBJ1-4, with unresolved D. Trimming pared 3 bases from V and 7 bases from J, leaving 9 bases between. From germline, CDR1 is DFQATT and CDR2 SNEGSKA (reference sequence). This CDR3 is built from 12 residues.

This clonotype was detected a few times. The chain recombines TRBV20-1 with TRBJ2-3; TRBD1 might be the D (5 bases). Germline V lookup: CDR1 DFQATT, CDR2 SNEGSKA (reference sequence). The CDR3 has 12 amino acids. Trimming stripped 3 bases from V and 9 bases from J, with 13 bases between. CDR3 in DNA: TGCAGTGCTAGTGTGGTGAAGGGGACGCAGTATTTT. This translates into CSASVVKGTQYF.

This clonotype occurred a few times. V and J are TRBV14 and TRBJ2-1; TRBD2 matches 8 bases. The CDR3 contains 21 residues. The germline gives CDR1 SGHDN, CDR2 FVKESK. The trim removed 1 base at V and 1 base at J, leaving 18 bases unmatched. CDR3 bases: TGTGCCAGCAGCCAAGTCAGCCAGCGGGGGATTGGCCCTGCGTCCTACAATGAGCAGTTCTTC. Protein product: CASSQVSQRGIGPASYNEQFF.

This clonotype was recorded many times. The J gene is TRBJ1-2, the V gene TRBV12-3 or TRBV12-4, with D maybe TRBD1 (5 bases). CDR3 length: 15 residues. Trimming left V 2 bases short and J 1 base short, with 11 bases between. The CDR3 DNA follows: TGTGCCAGCAGTTTAAGGAGTAGGGGTAACTATGGCTACACCTTC. It encodes CASSLRSRGNYGYTF.